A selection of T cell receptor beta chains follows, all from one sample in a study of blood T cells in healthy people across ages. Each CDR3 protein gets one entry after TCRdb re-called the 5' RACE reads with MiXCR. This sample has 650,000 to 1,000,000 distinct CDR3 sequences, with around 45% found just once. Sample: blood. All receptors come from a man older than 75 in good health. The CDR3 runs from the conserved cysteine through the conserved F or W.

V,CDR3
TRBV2,CASSERDWKYF
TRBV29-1,CSAKRILADGELFF
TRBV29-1,CSVEDQVEGIKQYF
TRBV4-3,CASSQGLAPSYNEQFF
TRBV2,CASKLGNTGELFF
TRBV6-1,CASSKGLAGGGLGNEQFF
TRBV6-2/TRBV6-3,CASSYQVETQYF
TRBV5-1,CASSYSGLAEPLGFF
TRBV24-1,CATSAHGQVTDTQYF
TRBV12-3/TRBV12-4,CASSLYSWGQGFYEQYF
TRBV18,CASSPILNTEAFF
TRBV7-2,CASSQRGTRNQPQHF
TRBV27,CASSLGPFGTYEQYF
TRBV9,CASSVGQGDTEAFF
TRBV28,CASSKTSGRAMAKNIQYF
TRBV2,CASTIQGAVQETQYF
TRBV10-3,CAISESRGDTDTQYF
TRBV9,CASSVGGSDYEQYF
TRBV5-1,CASSSQTNEKLFF
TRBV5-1,CASSLGPQGHEQYF
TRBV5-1,CASSLEGGKNTEAFF
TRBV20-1,CSASRAGNQPQHF
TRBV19,CASSITSDNEQFF
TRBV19,CASSAGGGWKTQYF
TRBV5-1,CASSLGGEYNEQFF
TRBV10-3,CAISLRDEQFF
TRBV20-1,CSALEAGKETQYF
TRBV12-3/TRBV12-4,CASSVSSLGGYTF
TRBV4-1,CASSQVGTFADTQYF
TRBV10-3,CAIRGTANGEQFF
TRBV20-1,CSASDLAGVLSKNIQYF
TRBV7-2,CASSLEKGTGFSSYEQYF
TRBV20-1,CSARGDPGQGNSPLHF
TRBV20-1,CSATRQGEETQYF
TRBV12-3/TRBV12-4,CASRHANRGHEQYF
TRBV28,CASRDRLYSSGNTIYF
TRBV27,CASSPAAGARYTF
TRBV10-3,CAIRLTGAGNTIYF
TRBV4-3,CASSQGGAPTYNEQFF
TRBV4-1,CASSPLGRFKRYEQYF
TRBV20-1,CSAREGGATGEQFF
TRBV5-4,CASSFGAGPTNEQYF
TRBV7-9,CASSLVADSRQETQYF
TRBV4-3,CASSQDMRGGETQYF
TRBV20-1,CSARQLYYEQYF
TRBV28,CASSEREDNKNIQYF